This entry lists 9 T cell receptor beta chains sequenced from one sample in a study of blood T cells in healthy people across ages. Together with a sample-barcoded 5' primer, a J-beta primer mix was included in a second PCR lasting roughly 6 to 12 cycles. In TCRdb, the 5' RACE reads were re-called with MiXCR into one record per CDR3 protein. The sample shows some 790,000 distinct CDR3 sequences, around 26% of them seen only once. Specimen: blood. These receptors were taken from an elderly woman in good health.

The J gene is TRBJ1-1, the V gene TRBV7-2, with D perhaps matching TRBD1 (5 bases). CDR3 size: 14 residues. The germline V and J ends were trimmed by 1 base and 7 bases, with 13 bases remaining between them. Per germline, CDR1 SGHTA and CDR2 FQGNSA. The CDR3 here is CASSLGSREIEAFF. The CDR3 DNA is TGTGCCAGCAGCTTAGGGTCCAGGGAAATTGAAGCTTTCTTT. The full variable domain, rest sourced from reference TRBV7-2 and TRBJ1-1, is GAGVSQSPSNKVTEKGKDVELRCDPISGHTALYWYRQSLGQGLEFLIYFQGNSAPDKSGLPSDRFSAERTGGSVSTLTIQRTQQEDSAVYLCASSLGSREIEAFFGQGTRLTVV.

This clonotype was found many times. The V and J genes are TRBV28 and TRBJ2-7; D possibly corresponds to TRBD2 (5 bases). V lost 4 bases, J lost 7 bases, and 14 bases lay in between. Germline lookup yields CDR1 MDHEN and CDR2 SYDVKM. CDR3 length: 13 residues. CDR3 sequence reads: CASSSTRPGEQYF. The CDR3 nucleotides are TGTGCCAGCAGTTCAACTAGACCGGGGGAGCAGTACTTC.

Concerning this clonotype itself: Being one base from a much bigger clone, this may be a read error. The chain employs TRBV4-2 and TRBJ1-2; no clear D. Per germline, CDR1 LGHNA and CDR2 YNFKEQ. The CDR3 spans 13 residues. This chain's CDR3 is CASGQDPYYGYTF. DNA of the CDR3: TGTGCCAGCGGCCAAGACCCGTACTATGGCTACACCTTC.

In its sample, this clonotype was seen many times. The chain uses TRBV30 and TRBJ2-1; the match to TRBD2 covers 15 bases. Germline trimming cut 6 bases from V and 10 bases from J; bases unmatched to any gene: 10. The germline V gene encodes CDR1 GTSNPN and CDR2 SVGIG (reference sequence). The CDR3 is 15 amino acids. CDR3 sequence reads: CACPGLAGGPREQFF. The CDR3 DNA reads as TGTGCCTGCCCCGGACTAGCGGGGGGGCCAAGGGAGCAGTTCTTC.

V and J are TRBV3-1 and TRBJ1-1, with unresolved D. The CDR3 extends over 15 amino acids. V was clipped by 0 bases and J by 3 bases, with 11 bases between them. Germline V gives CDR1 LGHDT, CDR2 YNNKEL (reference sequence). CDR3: CASSQELLRDTEAFF. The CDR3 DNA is TGTGCCAGCAGCCAAGAACTCTTAAGGGACACTGAAGCTTTCTTT.

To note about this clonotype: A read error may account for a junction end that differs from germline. CDR3 nucleotides: TGTGCCAGCAGCCAAGGATCAATTTTCGGGGGTCGAGAGACCCAGGACTTC. Its protein product is CASSQGSIFGGRETQDF. The genes are TRBV14 and TRBJ2-4, with a possible D match to TRBD2 (6 bases). The CDR3 has 17 residues. Germline V gene data show CDR1 as SGHDN and CDR2 as FVKESK. Variable domain in full (rest from reference TRBV14 and TRBJ2-4): EAGVTQFPSHSVIEKGQTVTLRCDPISGHDNLYWYRRVMGKEIKFLLHFVKESKQDESGMPNNRFLAERTGGTYSTLKVQPAELEDSGVYFCASSQGSIFGGRETQDFGAGTRLSVL.

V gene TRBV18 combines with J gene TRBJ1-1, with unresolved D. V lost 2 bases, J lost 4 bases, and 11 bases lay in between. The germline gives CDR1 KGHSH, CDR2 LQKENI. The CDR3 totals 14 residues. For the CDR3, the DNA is TGTGCCAGCTCACCAGGGGTCGAGGGCACTGAAGCTTTCTTT. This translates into CASSPGVEGTEAFF. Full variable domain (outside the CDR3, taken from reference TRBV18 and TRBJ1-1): NAGVMQNPRHLVRRRGQEARLRCSPMKGHSHVYWYRQLPEEGLKFMVYLQKENIIDESGMPKERFSAEFPKEGPSILRIQQVVRGDSAAYFCASSPGVEGTEAFFGQGTRLTVV.

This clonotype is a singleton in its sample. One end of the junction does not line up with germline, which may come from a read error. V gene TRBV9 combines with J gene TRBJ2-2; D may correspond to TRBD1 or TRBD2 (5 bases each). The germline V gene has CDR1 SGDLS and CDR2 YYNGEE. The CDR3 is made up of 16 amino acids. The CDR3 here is CASSVDGTLLTGEPFF. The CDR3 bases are TGTGCCAGCAGCGTAGACGGGACCCTTCTCACCGGGGAGCCGTTTTTT.

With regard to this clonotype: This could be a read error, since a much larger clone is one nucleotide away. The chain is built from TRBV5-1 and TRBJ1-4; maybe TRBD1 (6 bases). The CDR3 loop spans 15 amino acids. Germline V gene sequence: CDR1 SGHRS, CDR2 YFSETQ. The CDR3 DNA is TGCGCCAGCAGCTTTACAGGGCGGACTAATGAAAGACTGTTTTTT. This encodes CASSFTGRTNERLFF.